This T cell receptor beta chain came from a study of blood T cell repertoires in COVID-19. As for the study in general: COVID-19 samples, acute and convalescent, were from the United States, Italy and Spain. The cDNA or gDNA used as material had been derived from T cells, B-cell-depleted T cells, or PBMCs.

Libraries were prepared by immunoSEQ multiplex PCR; TCRdb keeps only in-frame clonotypes and omits some of them. The data show over 120,000 clones, under 90% seen once. V lost 3 bases and J lost 8; bases outside the gene matches: 6. This CDR3 has 15 residues. Germline assignment: CDR1 LNHDA and CDR2 SQIVND (reference sequence). This chain uses TRBV19 with TRBJ2-1, with 11 bases aligning to TRBD2. Sequencing was performed on peripheral blood. The sequence was obtained from a human donor in a cohort sampled during active COVID-19. CDR3 in amino acids: CASSIPGLAGYEQFF. The CDR3 bases are TGTGCCAGTAGTATCCCCGGACTAGCGGGTTATGAGCAGTTCTTC.